The T cell receptor beta chain under discussion was sequenced for a study of cytomegalovirus exposure and HLA in healthy donors. This CDR3 is built from 16 residues. CDR1 is MDHEN and CDR2 is SYDVKM in the germline V gene. V shed 6 bases and J 1 base; nucleotides not matched to a gene: 9. Both 60 Vbeta primers and 13 Jbeta primers went into the PCR. Assay used: immunoSEQ multiplex PCR; TCRdb lists only in-frame clones, some missing. Here the sample spans over 150,000 clones, just under 80% being singletons. Sequencing was carried out using PBMCs. The chain is built from TRBV28 and TRBJ1-5; 7 nucleotides match TRBD1. This sequence originates from a woman in her 50s in good health and CMV-seropositive. The DNA for the CDR3 is TGTGCCAGCAGGTTCACAGGGGTGCGGAGCAATCAGCCCCAGCATTTT. Encoded protein: CASRFTGVRSNQPQHF.